Shown below are 5 T cell receptor beta chains from a single sample sequenced in a study of cytomegalovirus exposure and HLA in healthy donors (dated by TCRdb to 2016 to 2017). Libraries came from the immunoSEQ multiplex PCR assay. For the multiplex PCR, a mixture combining 60 forward primers for TCR Vbeta segments and 13 reverse primers for TCR Jbeta segments was used. TCRdb limited this immuneACCESS table to in-frame rearrangements with V and J called. A share of clones is missing; checked studies link under half to unresolved V genes, and the rest is unexplained. Present in this sample are some 85,000 clones, about 81% of which were seen just once. Jointly, the top ten make up 2.1% of the sample. The sequencing input was PBMCs. The receptors derive from a man between 18 and 35 years old in good health and CMV-seronegative.

The chain has TRBV29-1 and TRBJ2-2, with 15 bases that match TRBD2. The CDR3 extends over 18 amino acids. V dropped 7 bases and J dropped 5; count of bases not matched to a gene: 14. Germline V gene data show CDR1 as SQVTM and CDR2 as ANQGSEA. The CDR3 nucleotides read TGCAGCGCTGAGGGACTAGCGGGAGGCCGACCCCGTACCGGGGAGCTGTTTTTT. Translation: CSAEGLAGGRPRTGELFF.

The chain uses TRBV7-9 and TRBJ1-2, with a possible D match to TRBD1 (5 bases). Germline CDR1 SEHNR, CDR2 FQNEAQ (reference sequence). The CDR3 extends over 16 amino acids. The V end lost 1 base, the J end lost 4 bases, and 16 bases lay between the germline ends. CDR3 loop: CASSLVLGATGYGYTF. The CDR3 region has the DNA TGTGCCAGCAGCTTAGTTCTAGGGGCCACGGGCTATGGCTACACCTTC.

The chain has TRBV30 and TRBJ2-1; TRBD2 matches 7 bases. Germline CDR1 is GTSNPN and CDR2 is SVGIG (reference sequence). This CDR3 contains 11 residues. The junction had 5 bases not matched to a gene; V was cut back by 0 bases and J by 15 bases. The CDR3 DNA reads TGTGCCTGGAGTGTATCTAGCGGCTCGTTCTTC. Translation: CAWSVSSGSFF.

The genes are TRBV5-1 and TRBJ2-5; the match to TRBD1 covers 7 bases. J gave up 4 bases and V 5 bases, and 8 bases lay outside the gene matches. Looked up from germline, CDR1 is SGHRS and CDR2 is YFSETQ. CDR3 size: 14 residues. The CDR3 nucleotides read TGCGCCAGCAGTCTCGGACAGGCGATAGAGACCCAGTACTTC. Protein sequence: CASSLGQAIETQYF.

The V call is TRBV30, the J call TRBJ2-1; the match to TRBD2 covers 14 bases. With V trimmed by 5 bases and J by 1 base, 13 bases remained unmatched. The CDR3 totals 19 residues. The germline CDR1 and CDR2 sequences are GTSNPN and SVGIG (reference sequence). Here the CDR3 reads CAWRRLGTSGRGSYNEQFF. In nucleotides, the CDR3 is TGTGCCTGGCGCCGGTTGGGGACTAGCGGGAGAGGTTCCTACAATGAGCAGTTCTTC.